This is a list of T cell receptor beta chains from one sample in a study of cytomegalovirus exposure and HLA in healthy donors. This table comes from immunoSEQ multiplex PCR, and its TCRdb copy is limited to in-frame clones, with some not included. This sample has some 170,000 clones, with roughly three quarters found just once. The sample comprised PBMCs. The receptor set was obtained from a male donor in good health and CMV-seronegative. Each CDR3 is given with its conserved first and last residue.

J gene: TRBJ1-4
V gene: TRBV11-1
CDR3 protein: CASASRSEKLFF

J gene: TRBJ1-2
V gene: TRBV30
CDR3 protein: CAWSVQGRINYGYTF

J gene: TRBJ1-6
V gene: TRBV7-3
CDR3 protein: CASSLGGRNSPLHF

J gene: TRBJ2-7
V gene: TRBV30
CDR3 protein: CAWTLFGTNSYEQYF

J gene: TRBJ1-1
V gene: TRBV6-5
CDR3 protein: CASSYSRVGDTEAFF

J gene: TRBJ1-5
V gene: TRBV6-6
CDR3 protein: CATLPAGRNQPQHF

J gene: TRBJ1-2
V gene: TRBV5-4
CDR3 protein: CASSLAGQQDYGYTF

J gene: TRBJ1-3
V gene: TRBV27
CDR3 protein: CASRGTGAGNTIYF

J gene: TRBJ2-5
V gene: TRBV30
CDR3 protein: CAWSRNRGETQYF

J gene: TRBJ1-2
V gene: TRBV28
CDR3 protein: CASNWAVNYGYTF

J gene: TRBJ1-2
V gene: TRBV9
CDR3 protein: CASSAGQGASYGYTF

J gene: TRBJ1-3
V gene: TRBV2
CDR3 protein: CASSETTGGPGNTIYF

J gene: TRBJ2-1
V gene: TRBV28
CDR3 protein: CASSLSTSGRGNEQFF

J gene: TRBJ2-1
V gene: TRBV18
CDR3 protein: CASSPRSPGQASYNEQFF

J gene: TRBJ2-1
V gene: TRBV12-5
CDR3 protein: CASGISGTSAGNEQFF

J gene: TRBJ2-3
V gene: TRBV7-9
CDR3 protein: CASSFGSPVGNLDTQYF

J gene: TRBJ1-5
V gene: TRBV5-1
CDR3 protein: CASSLTTGSNQPQHF

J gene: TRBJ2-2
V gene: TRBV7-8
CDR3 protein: CASSERERNTGELFF

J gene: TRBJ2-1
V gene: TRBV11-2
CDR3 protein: CASGVAGGVNEQFF

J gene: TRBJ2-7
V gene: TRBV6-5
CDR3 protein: CASSSAGIGGGEQYF

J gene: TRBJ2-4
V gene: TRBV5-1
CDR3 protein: CASSPGQIFTDIQYF

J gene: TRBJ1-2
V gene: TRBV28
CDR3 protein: CASSLSRGANYGYTF

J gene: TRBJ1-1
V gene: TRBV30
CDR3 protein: CAWSVRNRGRTEAFF

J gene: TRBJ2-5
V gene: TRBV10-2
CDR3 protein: CASRWGQQETQYF

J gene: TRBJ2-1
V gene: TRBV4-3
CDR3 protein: CASSQELVAGGYNEQFF

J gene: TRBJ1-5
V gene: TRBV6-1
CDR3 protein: CASSEDPGQPQHF

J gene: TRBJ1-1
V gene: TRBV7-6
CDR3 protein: CASSLTDRDEAFF

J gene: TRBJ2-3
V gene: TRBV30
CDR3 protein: CAWTGGGRAVSTDTQYF

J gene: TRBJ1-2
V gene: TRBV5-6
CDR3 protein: CASSLNQGYTF

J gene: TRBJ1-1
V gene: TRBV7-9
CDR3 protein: CASSLGGGAAFF

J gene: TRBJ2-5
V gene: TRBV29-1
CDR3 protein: CSVPLGAEQYF

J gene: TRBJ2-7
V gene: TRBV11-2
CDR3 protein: CASSSTGWEQYF

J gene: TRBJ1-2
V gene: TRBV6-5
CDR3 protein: CASRRQPSISYTF

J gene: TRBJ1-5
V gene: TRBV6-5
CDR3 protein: CASSYRGQFQAQHF

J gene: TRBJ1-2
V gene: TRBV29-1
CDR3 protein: CSVQGQIYGYTF

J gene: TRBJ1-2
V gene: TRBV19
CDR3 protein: CASSAGDTSYGYTF

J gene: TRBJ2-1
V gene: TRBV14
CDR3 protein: CASSSLAAVSYNEQFF

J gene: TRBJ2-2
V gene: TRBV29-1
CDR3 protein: CSVEQGVTGELFF

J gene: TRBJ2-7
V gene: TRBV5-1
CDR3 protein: CASSLVGTSYEQYF

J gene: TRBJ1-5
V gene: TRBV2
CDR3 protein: CASSDIGDQPQHF

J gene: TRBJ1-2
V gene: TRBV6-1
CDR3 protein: CASSLDIQLGYGYTF

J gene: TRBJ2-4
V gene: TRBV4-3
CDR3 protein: CASSPTDRGLAKNIQYF